The clone carrying this T cell receptor (beta chain) occurred once. Antigen specificity is unknown. Some clones are missing from TCRdb's copy, which holds only in-frame ones; the method was immunoSEQ multiplex PCR. The profile covers millions of clones, with 85% to 95% appearing a single time and under 0.15% taken by the ten largest. This entry belongs to a study of shared clonotypes between healthy human individuals. Study results and limitations: Only blood was sampled, and tissue TCR repertoires likely differ from blood ones.

None of the donors, who were healthy HIV-negative adults, had recently had acute infections or vaccinations. Trimming took off 6 bases at V and 0 bases at J, with 11 bases between the two ends. Germline CDR1 reads MNHNY; CDR2 reads SVGAGI (reference sequence). The CDR3 loop spans 14 amino acids. The sequencing input was naive CD4+ T cells sorted from blood. The sample's subset: CD45RA+ positively selected. The J gene is TRBJ1-1, the V gene TRBV6-6; the D is unclear. The TCR was taken from a man aged 18 to 29 in good health. The CDR3 DNA is TGTGCCAGCAGAGTTTTCAAAATGAACACTGAAGCTTTCTTT. It is translated as CASRVFKMNTEAFF.